The 4 T cell receptor beta chains below were found in one sample sequenced in a study of cytomegalovirus exposure and HLA in healthy donors. PCR used 60 Vbeta primers and 13 Jbeta primers. TCRdb keeps only in-frame clones here, not all; method: immunoSEQ multiplex PCR. The sample includes around 74,000 clones, 75% to 85% of them seen just once. Sequencing was performed on PBMCs. Source of these receptors: a man aged 35 to 55 in good health and CMV-seronegative.

This chain joins TRBV9 and TRBJ2-5; 9 bases fit TRBD1. The germline V gene encodes CDR1 SGDLS and CDR2 YYNGEE. Unmatched junction bases numbered 5, after V lost 3 bases and J lost 5 bases. There are 14 residues in the CDR3. CDR3 nucleotides: TGTGCCAGCAGCGCTGGACAGGGGAGTGAGACCCAGTACTTC. Translated, it gives CASSAGQGSETQYF.

J is TRBJ2-7 and V is TRBV19, with D possibly TRBD1 on 7 matching bases. Germline V gene data show CDR1 as LNHDA and CDR2 as SQIVND (reference sequence). The CDR3 loop spans 12 amino acids. Trimming removed 5 bases from V and 9 bases from J, with 14 bases in between. CDR3 in amino acids: CASSPGGLRQYF. The CDR3 DNA sequence: TGTGCCAGTAGTCCAGGGGGACTTCGGCAGTACTTC.

This clone was detected once. The V call is TRBV7-9, the J call TRBJ1-5, with 7 positions matching TRBD1. CDR3 size: 16 residues. Germline V gene data show CDR1 as SEHNR and CDR2 as FQNEAQ (reference sequence). V trimming: 4 bases; J trimming: 5 bases; junction bases outside the gene matches: 11. CDR3 in amino acids: CASSSSRDRSYQPQHF. The DNA of the CDR3 is TGTGCCAGCAGCTCTAGCCGGGACAGAAGTTATCAGCCCCAGCATTTT.

The sample holds a few counts of this clone. A junction end diverges from the germline sequence, so it may reflect a read error. The chain is built from TRBV7-7 and TRBJ2-6; no clear D gene. This CDR3 spans 13 amino acids. Germline V gives CDR1 SSHAT, CDR2 FNYEAQ (reference sequence). CDR3 sequence reads: CASSVGGANVLTF. In DNA, the CDR3 is TGTGCTAGCAGCGTCGGGGGGGCCAACGTCCTGACTTTC.